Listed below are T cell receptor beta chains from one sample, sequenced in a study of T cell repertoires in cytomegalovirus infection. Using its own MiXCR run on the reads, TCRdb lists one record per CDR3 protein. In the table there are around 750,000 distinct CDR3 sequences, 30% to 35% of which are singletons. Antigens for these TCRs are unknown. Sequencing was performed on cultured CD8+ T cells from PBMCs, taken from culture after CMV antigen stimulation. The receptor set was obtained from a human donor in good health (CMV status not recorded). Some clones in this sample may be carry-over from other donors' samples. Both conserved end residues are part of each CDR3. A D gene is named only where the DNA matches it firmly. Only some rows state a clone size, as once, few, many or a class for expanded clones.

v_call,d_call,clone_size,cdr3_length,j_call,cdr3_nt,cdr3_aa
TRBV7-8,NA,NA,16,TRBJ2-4,TGTGCCAGCAGCCCCAGGGACAAACTAGCCAAAAACATTCAGTACTTC,CASSPRDKLAKNIQYF
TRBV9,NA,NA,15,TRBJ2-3,TGTGCCAGCAGCGCGGACCCCGGGGTCGCAGATACGCAGTATTTT,CASSADPGVADTQYF
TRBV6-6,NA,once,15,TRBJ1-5,TGTGCCAGCAGTGAGGACGTGGGGGGGGATGAGCCCCAGCGTTTT,CASSEDVGGDEPQRF
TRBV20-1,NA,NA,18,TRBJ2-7,TGCAGTGCTTCACGGACAGCAGGTTTTCCAAAAAGGCCGGGCGAGCAGTACTTC,CSASRTAGFPKRPGEQYF
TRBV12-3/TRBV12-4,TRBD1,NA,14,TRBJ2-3,TGTGCCAGCAGTTACAGGGGGGCTACAGATACGCAGTATTTT,CASSYRGATDTQYF
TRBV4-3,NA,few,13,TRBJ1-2,TGCGCCAGCAGCCAACGGGACGGAGGGGGCTACACCTTC,CASSQRDGGGYTF
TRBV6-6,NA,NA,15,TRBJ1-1,TGTGCCAGCAGTTACCCCTGGACACCTAACACTGAAGCTTTCTTT,CASSYPWTPNTEAFF
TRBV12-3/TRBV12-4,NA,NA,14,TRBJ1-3,TGTGCCAGCAGCACCACAGGGTACGGAAACACCATATATTTT,CASSTTGYGNTIYF
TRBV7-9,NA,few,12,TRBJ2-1,TGTGCCAGCAGTTTATGGGCGGGTGAGCAGTTCTTC,CASSLWAGEQFF
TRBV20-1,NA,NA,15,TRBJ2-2,TGCAGTGCTAGGGCTAGACAGGCGAACACCGGGGAGCTGTTTTTT,CSARARQANTGELFF
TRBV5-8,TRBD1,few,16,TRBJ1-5,TGTGCCAGCAGCTGGAGTCGGACAGGGGGCAATCAGCCCCAGCATTTT,CASSWSRTGGNQPQHF
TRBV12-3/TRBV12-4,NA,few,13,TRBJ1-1,TGTGCCAGCAGCCACATATGGTACACTGAAGCTTTCTTT,CASSHIWYTEAFF
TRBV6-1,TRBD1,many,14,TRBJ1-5,TGTGCCAGCAGCCACGGGACAGCCCATCAGCCCCAGCATTTT,CASSHGTAHQPQHF
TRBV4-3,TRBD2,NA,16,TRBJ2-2,TGCGCCAGCAGCCAAGATGGCGGGGGGGCTACCGGGGAGCTGTTTTTT,CASSQDGGGATGELFF
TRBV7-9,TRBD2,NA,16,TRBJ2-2,TGTGCCAGCAGACCCCCCACTGGGGGGGGAACCGGGGAGCTGTTTTTT,CASRPPTGGGTGELFF
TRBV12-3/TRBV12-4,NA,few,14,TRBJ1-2,TGTGCCAGCAGCAATGGACGGGATTACTATGGCTACACCTTC,CASSNGRDYYGYTF
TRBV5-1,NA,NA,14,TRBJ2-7,TGCGCCAGCAGCTCCAGGGGTCTCTCCTACGAGCAGTACTTC,CASSSRGLSYEQYF
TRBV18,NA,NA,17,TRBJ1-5,TGTGCCAGCTCACCTTGGGGGACCCTCGCGGTAGGCCAGCCCCAGCATTTT,CASSPWGTLAVGQPQHF
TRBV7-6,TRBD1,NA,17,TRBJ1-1,TGTGCCAGCAGCTTGAAGCCTGCGGGACAGAGGGTCACTGAAGCTTTCTTT,CASSLKPAGQRVTEAFF
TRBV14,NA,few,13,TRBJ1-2,TGTGCCAGCAGCAACGGACTGAACTATGGCTACACCTTC,CASSNGLNYGYTF
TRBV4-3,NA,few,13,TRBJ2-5,TGCGCCAGCAGCCATTCGGACCGAGAGACCCAGTACTTC,CASSHSDRETQYF
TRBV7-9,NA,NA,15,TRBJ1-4,TGTGCCAGCAGCCACCGGGACCGGGCTGGGGAAAAACTGTTTTTT,CASSHRDRAGEKLFF